This T cell receptor (beta chain) was sequenced in a study of blood T cell repertoires in COVID-19. Ages ranged from about 18 to 89 years, with residence in about 23 US areas. Cohort 3 donors were reported recovered after two negative PCRs, clearance, or symptom resolution. V lost 1 base, J lost 2 bases, and 7 bases lay in between. This CDR3 spans 14 amino acids. CDR1 is SGDLS and CDR2 is YYNGEE in the germline V gene. Only in-frame clones appear in the TCRdb table, and some are missing; sequencing was by immunoSEQ multiplex PCR. The table shows fewer than 350,000 clones, with roughly 90% occurring only once.

Material for sequencing was PBMCs or T cells enriched from blood (not recorded which). The receptor's source is a man in his 60s who had recovered from COVID-19. The V call is TRBV9, the J call TRBJ1-3, with D possibly matching TRBD1 (5 bases). The CDR3 region is CASSVRGAGNTIYF. The CDR3 DNA reads TGTGCCAGCAGCGTACGGGGGGCTGGAAACACCATATATTTT.